A single sample is the source of the 7 T cell receptor beta chains below, sequenced in a study of blood T cell repertoires in COVID-19. Using immunoSEQ multiplex PCR, the repertoire was profiled, and TCRdb retains in-frame clones only, with some absent. The sample holds hundreds of thousands of clones, about nine tenths seen once. Sequenced: PBMCs or T cells enriched from blood (not recorded which). The receptors shown here come from a woman under 30 who had recovered from COVID-19.

V gene TRBV29-1 combines with J gene TRBJ2-7; 9 positions match TRBD2. With 6 bases clipped from V and 2 bases from J, the junction kept 11 bases outside the gene matches. The CDR3 length is 15 residues. Germline CDR1 is SQVTM and CDR2 is ANQGSEA. The CDR3 coding sequence is TGCAGCGTCACGGCGGGGGGGACCCTTACCTACGAGCAGTACTTC. It codes for CSVTAGGTLTYEQYF.

A few counts support this clone. J is TRBJ1-4 and V is TRBV7-2, with D perhaps TRBD1 (5 bases). Germline CDR1 and CDR2: SGHTA and FQGNSA. V lost 2 bases and J lost 4, with 11 bases in between. The CDR3 extends over 15 amino acids. CDR3 sequence: CASSLIRQGNEKLFF. Written as DNA, the CDR3 is TGTGCCAGCAGCTTAATACGTCAGGGTAATGAAAAACTGTTTTTT. Drawing the rest from reference TRBV7-2 and TRBJ1-4, the complete variable domain is GAGVSQSPSNKVTEKGKDVELRCDPISGHTALYWYRQSLGQGLEFLIYFQGNSAPDKSGLPSDRFSAERTGGSVSTLTIQRTQQEDSAVYLCASSLIRQGNEKLFFGSGTQLSVL.

The rearrangement joins TRBV14 to TRBJ1-3, with no clear D. CDR1 is SGHDN and CDR2 is FVKESK in the germline V gene. Deletions cut 3 bases from V and 2 bases from J, with 11 bases between. The CDR3 is 15 amino acids. The CDR3 DNA reads as TGTGCCAGCAGCCAGGAGTCCGAGGCTGGAAACACCATATATTTT. This encodes CASSQESEAGNTIYF.

The rearrangement links TRBV14 to TRBJ2-1; 8 bases agree with TRBD2. V lost 4 bases, J lost 3 bases, and 11 bases stayed unmatched. There are 17 residues in the CDR3. The germline CDR1 and CDR2 sequences are SGHDN and FVKESK. The CDR3 here is CASSRLGAGESYNEQFF. CDR3 DNA: TGTGCCAGCAGCCGACTAGGAGCGGGAGAGAGCTACAATGAGCAGTTCTTC.

The chain recombines TRBV7-3 with TRBJ2-7; D possibly corresponds to TRBD1 (5 bases). CDR3 length equals 12 residues. Germline V gives CDR1 SGHTA, CDR2 FQGTGA. V was pared by 4 bases and J by 6 bases, with 10 bases between. DNA for the CDR3: TGTGCCAGCAGCTCTCCAGGGTCCGAGCAGTACTTC. Translation: CASSSPGSEQYF.

The rearrangement joins TRBV6-5 to TRBJ2-7, with D tentatively TRBD1 (6 bases). This CDR3 has 12 residues. Trimming took 6 bases from V and 7 from J, leaving 13 bases between them. The V gene's germline CDR1 is MNHEY and CDR2 SVGAGI. Here the CDR3 reads CASSPQGTEQYF. CDR3 DNA sequence: TGTGCCAGCAGCCCACAGGGTACTGAGCAGTACTTC.

Turning to this clone: Distinct nucleotide sequences in the sample also encode this CDR3. The V gene is TRBV12-3 or TRBV12-4, the J gene TRBJ1-2; D might be TRBD1 (6 bases). Trimming took 5 bases from V and 8 from J, leaving 12 bases between them. The CDR3 loop spans 12 amino acids. CDR3 in DNA: TGTGCCAGCAGTCCAACAGGGTACGGCTACACCTTC. It specifies CASSPTGYGYTF.